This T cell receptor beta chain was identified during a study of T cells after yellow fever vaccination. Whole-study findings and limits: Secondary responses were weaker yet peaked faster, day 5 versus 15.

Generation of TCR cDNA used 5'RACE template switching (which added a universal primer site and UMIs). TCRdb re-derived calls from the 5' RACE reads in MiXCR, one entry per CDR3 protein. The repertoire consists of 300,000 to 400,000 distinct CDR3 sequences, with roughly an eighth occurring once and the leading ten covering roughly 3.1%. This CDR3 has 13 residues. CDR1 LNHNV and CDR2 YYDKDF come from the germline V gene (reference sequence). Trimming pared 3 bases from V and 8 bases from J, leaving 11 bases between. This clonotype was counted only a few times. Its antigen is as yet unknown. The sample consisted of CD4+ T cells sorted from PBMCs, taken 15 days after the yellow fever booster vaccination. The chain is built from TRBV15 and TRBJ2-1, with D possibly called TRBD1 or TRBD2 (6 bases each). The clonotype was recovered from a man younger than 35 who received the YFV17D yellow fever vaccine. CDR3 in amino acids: CATSSWGADEQFF. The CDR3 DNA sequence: TGTGCCACCAGCAGCTGGGGGGCAGATGAGCAGTTCTTC.